These 25 T cell receptor beta chains came from one sample sequenced in a study of T cell repertoires in cytomegalovirus infection. Their antigens remain unidentified. TCRdb reprocessed the reads via MiXCR and lists one record per CDR3 protein. The sample consists of roughly 160,000 distinct CDR3 sequences, approximately 21% of them appearing once. The sample in question was CD8+ T cells from cultured PBMCs, obtained from culture after CMV antigen stimulation. The origin of the receptors is a human donor in good health (CMV status not recorded). Some clones in this sample may be carry-over from other donors' samples.

The chain uses TRBV7-9 and TRBJ1-2; D is perhaps TRBD1 (5 bases). Deletions cut 10 bases from V and 3 bases from J, with 21 bases between. Germline assignment: CDR1 SEHNR and CDR2 FQNEAQ (reference sequence). The CDR3 contains 15 residues. CDR3 sequence (DNA): TGTGCCACCGGCAGGAGGCAGGGCGTGGACTATGGCTACACCTTC. This sequence encodes CATGRRQGVDYGYTF.

The rearrangement links TRBV11-2 to TRBJ1-1; 7 positions match TRBD1. The CDR3 is 14 amino acids. Germline CDR1 and CDR2: SGHAT and FQNNGV. The trim removed 1 base at V and 11 bases at J, leaving 10 bases unmatched. The CDR3 region is CASSLGAGGQVAFF. DNA of the CDR3: TGTGCCAGCAGCTTAGGAGCCGGTGGACAGGTGGCTTTCTTT.

V gene TRBV6-2 or TRBV6-3 combines with J gene TRBJ2-4; D might be TRBD2 (6 bases). Trimming pared 1 base from V and 7 bases from J, leaving 8 bases between. CDR1 is MNHEY, CDR2 SVGEGT, per germline. The CDR3 loop spans 13 amino acids. The CDR3 bases are TGTGCCAGCAGTTACTGGGGGGAGAACATTCAGTACTTC. Translation gives CASSYWGENIQYF.

This clonotype was seen only a few times. This chain links TRBV6-2 or TRBV6-3 with TRBJ2-5; D is unclear. Per germline, CDR1 MNHEY and CDR2 SVGEGT. This CDR3 comprises 16 residues. V shed 0 bases and J shed 1 base, with 12 bases lying between them. CDR3 loop: CASSYSAGKLQETQYF. The CDR3 DNA sequence: TGTGCCAGCAGTTACTCCGCAGGAAAACTCCAAGAGACCCAGTACTTC.

In its sample, this clonotype was seen many times. CDR3 protein: CASSLDMTGIEEKLFF. Here the CDR3 DNA reads TGTGCCAGCAGCTTGGATATGACAGGGATAGAGGAAAAACTGTTTTTT. The gene calls are TRBV7-6 and TRBJ1-4; 7 bases fit TRBD1. V gave up 3 bases and J gave up 8 bases; unmatched junction bases: 12. The germline V gene has CDR1 SGHVS and CDR2 FNYEAQ. The CDR3 consists of 16 residues.

This clonotype was found a few times. This chain connects TRBV24-1 to TRBJ2-1; possibly TRBD1 for D (6 bases). The CDR3 has 16 amino acids. The germline V gene has CDR1 KGHDR and CDR2 SFDVKD. Trimming shortened V by 3 bases and J by 2 bases, and 13 bases separated the two germline ends. The CDR3 DNA reads TGTGCCACCAGTGATGTAACCGGGACAACCTACAATGAGCAGTTCTTC. Its translation is CATSDVTGTTYNEQFF.

Note on this clonotype: The germline gene is not matched at one end of the junction; a read error may be the cause. The gene calls are TRBV7-8 and TRBJ1-1; D ambiguous. The CDR3 runs to 17 residues. Per the germline V gene, CDR1 is SGHVS and CDR2 is FQNEAQ. The CDR3 is CASSLEGRTGRNTEAYF. In nucleotides, the CDR3 is TGTGCCAGCAGCTTAGAGGGCAGGACGGGAAGGAACACTGAAGCTTACTTT.

This chain connects TRBV12-3 or TRBV12-4 to TRBJ1-5, with D possibly TRBD1 on 5 matching bases. The CDR3 has 14 residues. Trimming took off 7 bases at V and 4 bases at J, with 14 bases between the two ends. The CDR3 bases are TGTGCCAGCACCTCGGGACGGGCAAATCAGCCCCAGCATTTT. It specifies CASTSGRANQPQHF.

This clonotype was seen a few times. V and J are TRBV12-3 or TRBV12-4 and TRBJ1-4; 7 bases fit TRBD1. Losses at the gene ends were 8 bases for V and 5 bases for J; bases not matched to a gene: 5. The CDR3 sequence is 13 residues long. CDR3 nucleotide sequence: TGTGCCAGCCGCTCAGGGGGGAATGAAAAACTGTTTTTT. As protein: CASRSGGNEKLFF.

As for this clonotype: The junction and the germline gene differ at one end; a read error may be behind it. The chain joins TRBV6-2 or TRBV6-3 to TRBJ2-7; 9 nucleotides match TRBD1. This CDR3 has 14 amino acids. Germline CDR1 MNHEY, CDR2 SVGEGT. The DNA for the CDR3 is TGTGCCAGCAGTAACTCGGGACAGGGCTGGGAGCAGTACTTC. Protein product: CASSNSGQGWEQYF.

In this sample, this clonotype turned up a few times. J is TRBJ2-5 and V is TRBV6-1; 7 bases fit TRBD1. Germline V lookup: CDR1 MNHNS, CDR2 SASEGT. This CDR3 is 17 amino acids long. V dropped 2 bases and J dropped 1; count of bases not matched to a gene: 10. CDR3 DNA sequence: TGTGCCAGCAGTGAAATTGTCGTAGGGGGCATCCAAGAGACCCAGTACTTC. It specifies CASSEIVVGGIQETQYF.

CDR3: CASATGNQPQHF. In DNA form, the CDR3 reads TGTGCCAGCGCTACAGGAAATCAGCCCCAGCATTTT. V and J are TRBV2 and TRBJ1-5; tentatively, D is TRBD1 (5 bases). Germline-derived CDR1 and CDR2 are SNHLY and FYNNEI. V lost 8 bases, J lost 4 bases, and 9 bases lay in between. The CDR3 consists of 12 residues.

This clonotype appeared a few times. CDR3 sequence (DNA): TGTGCCAGCAGCCCCCCCGGGACTACCACAGATACGCAGTATTTT. Encoded protein: CASSPPGTTTDTQYF. The chain employs TRBV7-9 and TRBJ2-3, with 7 bases identical to TRBD2. CDR1 and CDR2 (germline): SEHNR, FQNEAQ (reference sequence). V shed 5 bases, J shed 2 bases, and the junction held 7 bases outside the gene matches. The CDR3 covers 15 residues.

This clonotype was counted ten times or more. The chain has TRBV12-3 or TRBV12-4 and TRBJ2-1, with TRBD2 matching 10 bases. The V gene end was trimmed by 3 bases and the J gene end by 5 bases; junction bases not matched to a gene: 7. The CDR3 has 16 residues. CDR3 region: CASSLRAGGPDNEQFF. The DNA for the CDR3 is TGTGCCAGCAGTTTGAGAGCGGGGGGGCCGGACAATGAGCAGTTCTTC.

This clonotype was seen only a few times. The V gene is TRBV24-1, the J gene TRBJ2-3, with TRBD2 matching 11 bases. This CDR3 comprises 17 residues. CDR1 and CDR2 from the germline V gene are KGHDR and SFDVKD. The trim removed 4 bases at V and 2 bases at J, leaving 7 bases unmatched. The CDR3: CATSDYGLAGNTDTQYF. The CDR3 DNA follows: TGTGCCACCAGTGACTACGGACTAGCGGGCAACACAGATACGCAGTATTTT.

The rearrangement links TRBV9 to TRBJ2-3; D gene unclear. CDR3 length: 15 residues. Trimming cost V 3 bases and J 0 bases, with 11 bases left between them. Germline V gene sequence: CDR1 SGDLS, CDR2 YYNGEE. The CDR3 nucleotides are TGTGCCAGCAGCGAGCTTAGATCTAGCACAGATACGCAGTATTTT. Amino acids: CASSELRSSTDTQYF.

This clonotype was seen a few times. This rearrangement joins TRBV7-8 to TRBJ2-4; 7 bases align to TRBD2. The CDR3 covers 15 residues. Germline loops: CDR1 SGHVS, CDR2 FQNEAQ. V was clipped by 5 bases and J by 2 bases; unmatched bases: 6. The CDR3 bases are TGTGCCAGCAGCCCGGTGACTAGCTCCAAAAACATTCAGTACTTC. Its translation is CASSPVTSSKNIQYF.

The V and J genes are TRBV4-3 and TRBJ2-1; the match to TRBD2 covers 10 bases. The CDR3 has 16 amino acids. In germline, CDR1 is LGHNA, CDR2 YSLEER. Trimming at V came to 4 bases and at J to 1 base, leaving 4 bases not matched to a gene. The DNA of the CDR3 is TGCGCCAGCAGCCCCGAACTAGCGGGATCCTACAATGAGCAGTTCTTC. Its translation: CASSPELAGSYNEQFF.

The sample holds a few counts of this clonotype. The gene calls are TRBV11-2 and TRBJ2-1; 9 positions match TRBD1. Looked up from germline, CDR1 is SGHAT and CDR2 is FQNNGV. J lost 5 bases, V lost 0 bases, and 2 bases had no gene match. The length of the CDR3 is 15 residues. The CDR3 bases are TGTGCCAGCAGCTTAGAATGGACAGGGGACAATGAGCAGTTCTTC. It yields the protein CASSLEWTGDNEQFF.

V usage is TRBV6-2 or TRBV6-3 and J usage is TRBJ1-2; 8 bases agree with TRBD1. J gave up 4 bases and V 0 bases, and 4 bases lay outside the gene matches. The V gene's germline CDR1 is MNHEY and CDR2 SVGEGT. There are 15 residues in the CDR3. The CDR3 spells CASSYSGTGSYGYTF. CDR3 nucleotides: TGTGCCAGCAGTTACTCGGGGACAGGATCCTATGGCTACACCTTC.

This clonotype was counted a few times. The CDR3 region is CASSLGQGREPQHF. The DNA for the CDR3 is TGTGCCAGCAGCTTAGGGCAGGGGAGGGAGCCCCAGCATTTT. V is TRBV7-6 and J is TRBJ1-5; D might be TRBD1 (6 bases). Trimming pared 1 base from V and 8 bases from J, leaving 12 bases between. The V gene's germline CDR1 is SGHVS and CDR2 FNYEAQ. The CDR3 contains 14 residues.

The chain combines TRBV19 with TRBJ1-6, with D maybe TRBD1 (5 bases). Germline assignment: CDR1 LNHDA and CDR2 SQIVND (reference sequence). Trimming left V 7 bases short and J 9 bases short, with 13 bases between. This CDR3 contains 13 residues. The CDR3, as DNA: TGTGCCAGTAATAGGGAGGGGAGTTCACCCCTCCACTTT. Its translation is CASNREGSSPLHF.

V is TRBV11-1 and J is TRBJ2-7; D tentatively fits TRBD1 or TRBD2 (5 bases each). V was shortened by 4 bases and J by 6 bases, with 10 bases between the two germline ends. The germline V gene encodes CDR1 SGHAT and CDR2 FQDESV (reference sequence). The CDR3 length is 12 residues. This CDR3 is CASSSQGAEQYF. The CDR3 DNA sequence: TGTGCCAGCAGCTCCCAGGGAGCCGAGCAGTACTTC.

The genes are TRBV7-7 and TRBJ1-1, with a tentative D call TRBD1 (5 bases). The CDR3 contains 16 residues. V lost 4 bases to trimming and J lost 0 bases, with 15 bases between them. Germline-derived CDR1 and CDR2 are SSHAT and FNYEAQ (reference sequence). The CDR3 region has the DNA TGTGCCAGCAGCTATATGGGTCGACAGTTGAACACTGAAGCTTTCTTT. Translation gives CASSYMGRQLNTEAFF.

This clonotype was seen a few times. The chain carries TRBV20-1 and TRBJ2-1; D not certain. Trimming removed 1 base at V and 8 bases at J, with 9 bases between. From germline, CDR1 is DFQATT and CDR2 SNEGSKA (reference sequence). The CDR3 has 12 amino acids. The CDR3 coding sequence is TGCAGTGCTAGAGTTCTCGGTCATGAGCAGTTCTTC. It yields the protein CSARVLGHEQFF.